This T cell receptor beta chain appears in the sequencing data of a study of breast tumors, draining lymph nodes, adjacent tissues. The lymph nodes were axillary draining lymph nodes from breast cancer patients. The table lists this clonotype with many counts. TCRdb independently ran MiXCR on the multiplex PCR reads; one entry per CDR3 protein. The table records approximately 230,000 distinct CDR3 sequences, less than 40% of them present only once. With V trimmed by 7 bases and J by 9 bases, 5 bases remained unmatched. CDR1 is LNHDA, CDR2 SQIVND, per germline (reference sequence). CDR3 length: 13 amino acids.

The clonotype originates from a female donor with breast cancer. Some clones in this sample may be carry-over from other donors' samples. Specimen: axillary lymph node tissue. V gene TRBV19 combines with J gene TRBJ1-6; 8 bases line up with TRBD1. CDR3 DNA: TGTGCCAGTAACCAACAGGGGGGTTCACCCCTCCACTTT. Translation gives CASNQQGGSPLHF.